This T cell receptor (beta chain) originates from a study of blood T cell repertoires in COVID-19. Study at large: Sites across the United States, Italy and Spain contributed samples from acute and convalescent COVID-19. T cells, B-cell-depleted T cells, or PBMCs supplied cDNA or gDNA.

CDR3 length: 15 amino acids. Germline V gene data show CDR1 as SNHLY and CDR2 as FYNNEI. The V end lost 1 base, the J end lost 6 bases, and 13 bases lay between the germline ends. Assay used: immunoSEQ multiplex PCR; TCRdb lists only in-frame clones, some missing. The repertoire holds under 250,000 clones, with roughly nine tenths as singletons. This rearrangement joins TRBV2 to TRBJ1-5, with D perhaps TRBD1 (5 bases). The specimen sequenced was PBMCs or T cells enriched from blood (not recorded which). This TCR derives from a woman between 18 and 29 years old in a cohort exposed to, infected with or recovered from COVID-19 (not recorded which). This CDR3 is CASSEELGGFQPQHF. CDR3 nucleotides: TGTGCCAGCAGTGAAGAATTGGGGGGATTTCAGCCCCAGCATTTT.